This TCR beta chain is drawn from a study of Ad26.COV2.S vaccination and SARS-CoV-2 variants. Only in-frame clones appear in the TCRdb table, and some are missing; sequencing was by immunoSEQ multiplex PCR. The table shows more than 350,000 clones, with 75% to 95% occurring only once. This CDR3 region has 13 residues. The V and J ends lost 5 bases and 4 bases, in that order; junction bases with no gene match: 5. The V gene's germline CDR1 is MNHEY and CDR2 SVGAGI. Indicated treatment: some 20 received Ad26.COV2.S at low or high dose, single or two shots; about 5 received placebo; per-sample allocation not given. Samples analyzed were those drawn on day 63 after the first vaccine or placebo injection. Ad26.COV2.S expressed prefusion-stabilized spike from the original Wuhan strain.

The clonotype originates from a person between 18 and 65 years old who received the Ad26.COV2.S COVID-19 vaccine or a placebo. Sequenced here: peripheral blood, sampled in a trial of Ad26.COV2.S vaccine versus placebo. V and J are TRBV6-5 and TRBJ2-7, with 7 bases fitting TRBD2. CDR3 amino acids: CASSRPGGYEQYF. CDR3 in DNA: TGTGCCAGCAGTCGGCCGGGGGGATACGAGCAGTACTTC.